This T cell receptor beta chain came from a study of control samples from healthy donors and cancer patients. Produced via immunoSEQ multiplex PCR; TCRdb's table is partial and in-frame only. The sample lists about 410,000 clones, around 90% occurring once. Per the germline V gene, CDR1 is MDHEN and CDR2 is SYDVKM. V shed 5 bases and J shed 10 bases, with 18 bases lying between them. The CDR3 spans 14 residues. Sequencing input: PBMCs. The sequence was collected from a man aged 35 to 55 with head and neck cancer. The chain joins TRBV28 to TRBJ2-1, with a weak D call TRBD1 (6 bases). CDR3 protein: CASSRYRALGEQFF. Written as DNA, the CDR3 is TGTGCCAGCAGTAGGTACAGGGCCTTGGGGGAGCAGTTCTTC.